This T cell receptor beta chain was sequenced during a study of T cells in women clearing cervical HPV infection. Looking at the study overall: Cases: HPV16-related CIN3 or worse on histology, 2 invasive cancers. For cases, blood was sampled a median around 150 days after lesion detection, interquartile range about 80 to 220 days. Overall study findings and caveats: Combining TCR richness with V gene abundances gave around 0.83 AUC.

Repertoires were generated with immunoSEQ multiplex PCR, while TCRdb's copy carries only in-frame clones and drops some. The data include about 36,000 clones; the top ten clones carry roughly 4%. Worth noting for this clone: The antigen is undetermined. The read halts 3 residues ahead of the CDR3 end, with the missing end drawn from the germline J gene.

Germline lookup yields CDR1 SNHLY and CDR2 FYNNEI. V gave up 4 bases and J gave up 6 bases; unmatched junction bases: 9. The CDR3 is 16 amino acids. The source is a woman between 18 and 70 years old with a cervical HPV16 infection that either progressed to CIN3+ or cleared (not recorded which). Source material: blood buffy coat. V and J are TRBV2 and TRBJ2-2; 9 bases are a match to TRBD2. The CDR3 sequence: CASSVPSGGWPGELFF. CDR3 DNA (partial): TGTGCCAGCAGTGTCCCGAGCGGGGGGTGGCCCGGGGAG.